This T cell receptor (beta chain) was recovered during a study of cytomegalovirus exposure and HLA in healthy donors. Study-level results: According to a later analysis, donors in an Asian-associated ancestry cluster reportedly had fewer N-insertions than the roughly 670-donor mean. Segments of the TCR beta V type were, in most cases, productive about 87% or about 30% of the time in an earlier analysis.

As to this clone: The antigen is unknown.

Primers for the PCR totalled 60 Vbeta and 13 Jbeta. Produced via immunoSEQ multiplex PCR; TCRdb's table is partial and in-frame only. The sample holds 250,000 to 350,000 clones; 86% are singletons and the top ten take 3.5% to 4%. CDR3 size: 15 residues. The germline gives CDR1 MNHEY, CDR2 SVGAGI. This TCR came from a man aged 35 to 55 in good health and CMV-seropositive. The genes are TRBV6-5 and TRBJ2-5, with 8 nucleotides matching TRBD1. Judging by the DNA end, TRBJ2-7 fits better; the J call may be wrong. Sequences were obtained from PBMCs. CDR3 DNA sequence: TGTGCCAGCACCGAGGGACAGGCGACCTCCTACGAGCAGTACTTC. Encoded protein: CASTEGQATSYEQYF.